This TCR beta chain was sequenced for a study of blood T cell repertoires in COVID-19. The CDR3 has 14 amino acids. Germline V gene lookup returns CDR1 SGDLS and CDR2 YYNGEE. V lost 4 bases to trimming and J lost 4 bases; unmatched junction nucleotides: 4. Clones were read by immunoSEQ multiplex PCR, and TCRdb kept only the in-frame ones, dropping some. The profile shows 150,000 to 200,000 clones, 89% of them singletons. V is TRBV9 and J is TRBJ2-1; TRBD2 matches at 8 bases. This sequence originates from a man between 18 and 29 years old who had recovered from COVID-19. Sequences were obtained from peripheral blood. CDR3 nucleotides: TGTGCCAGCAGCTATGGGACTAGTTACAATGAGCAGTTCTTC. Residues: CASSYGTSYNEQFF.